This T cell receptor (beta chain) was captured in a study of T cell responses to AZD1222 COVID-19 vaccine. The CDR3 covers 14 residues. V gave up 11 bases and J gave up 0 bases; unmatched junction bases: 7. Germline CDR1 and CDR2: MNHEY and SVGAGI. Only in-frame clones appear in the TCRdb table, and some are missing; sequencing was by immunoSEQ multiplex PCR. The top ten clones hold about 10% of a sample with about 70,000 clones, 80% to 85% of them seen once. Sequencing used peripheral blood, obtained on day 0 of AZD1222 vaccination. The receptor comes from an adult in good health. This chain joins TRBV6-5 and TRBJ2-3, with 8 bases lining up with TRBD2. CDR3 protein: CAPGGVASTDTQYF. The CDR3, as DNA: TGTGCCCCCGGGGGGGTGGCTAGCACAGATACGCAGTATTTT.